The T cell receptor beta chain under discussion was sequenced for a study of T cell repertoires in cytomegalovirus infection. Study in general: Matching HLA type, along with CMV infection, was indicated by public TCR beta signatures. Study results and caveats: HLA-C-restricted CMV clonotypes gave the most frequent clonotype in two of eight donors. Frequencies of public TCR beta families were cumulated, and this identified carriers of CMV plus the relevant HLA.

About this clonotype itself: Its specificity is unknown.

TCRdb reprocessed the reads via MiXCR and lists one record per CDR3 protein. The sample lists a few hundred thousand distinct CDR3 sequences, roughly a sixth occurring once. CDR1 and CDR2 from the germline V gene are MNHNS and SASEGT. V lost 7 bases, J lost 4 bases, and 9 bases stayed unmatched. This CDR3 has 15 amino acids. Sequences were obtained from PBMCs. The clonotype originates from a human donor in good health (CMV status not recorded). Some clones in this sample may be carry-over from other donors' samples. This chain uses TRBV6-1 with TRBJ1-5; TRBD1 matches at 8 bases. The CDR3 DNA reads TGTGCCAGCATCCTTACAGGGGGTGGAAATCAGCCCCAGCATTTT. This encodes CASILTGGGNQPQHF.